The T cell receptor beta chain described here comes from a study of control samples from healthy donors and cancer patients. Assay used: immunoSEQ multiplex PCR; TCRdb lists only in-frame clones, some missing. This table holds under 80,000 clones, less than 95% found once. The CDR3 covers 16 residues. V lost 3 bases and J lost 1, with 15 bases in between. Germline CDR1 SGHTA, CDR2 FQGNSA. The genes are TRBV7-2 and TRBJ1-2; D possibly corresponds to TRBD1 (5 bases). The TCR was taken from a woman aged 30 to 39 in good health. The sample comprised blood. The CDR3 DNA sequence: TGTGCCAGCAGCTTTGCCGGGACCCCCCGTAACTATGGCTACACCTTC. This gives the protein CASSFAGTPRNYGYTF.